The clone carrying this T cell receptor beta chain was detected ten times or more. The data were obtained in a study of neurological immune-mediated disorders. The germline CDR1 and CDR2 sequences are SGHRS and YFSETQ. This CDR3 spans 13 amino acids. V was clipped by 0 bases and J by 6 bases, with 6 bases between them. TCRdb reprocessed the 5' RACE reads with MiXCR, giving one entry per CDR3 protein. The table lists about 66,000 distinct CDR3 sequences, roughly 3.9% of them singletons. The receptor was isolated from a man aged 25 to 40 with multiple sclerosis. Sequencing was done on a sample of PBMCs. This chain links TRBV5-1 with TRBJ2-2, with D unresolved. CDR3 loop: CASSLGPAGELFF. DNA of the CDR3: TGCGCCAGCAGCTTGGGTCCAGCCGGGGAGCTGTTTTTT.